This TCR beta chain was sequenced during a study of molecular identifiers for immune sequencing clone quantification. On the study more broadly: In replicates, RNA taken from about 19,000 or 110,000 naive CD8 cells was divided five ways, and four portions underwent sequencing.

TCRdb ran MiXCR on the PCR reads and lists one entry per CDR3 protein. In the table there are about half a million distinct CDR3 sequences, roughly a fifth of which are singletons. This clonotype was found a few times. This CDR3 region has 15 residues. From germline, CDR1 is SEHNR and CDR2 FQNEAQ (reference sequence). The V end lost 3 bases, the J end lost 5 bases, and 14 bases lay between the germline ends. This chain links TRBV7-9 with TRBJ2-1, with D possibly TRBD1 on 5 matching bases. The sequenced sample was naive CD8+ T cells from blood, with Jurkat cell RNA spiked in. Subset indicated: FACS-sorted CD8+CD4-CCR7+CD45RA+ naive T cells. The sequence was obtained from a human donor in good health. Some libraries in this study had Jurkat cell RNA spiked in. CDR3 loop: CASSFLLDSNNEQFF. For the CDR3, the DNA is TGTGCCAGCAGCTTTCTCCTCGACAGCAACAATGAGCAGTTCTTC.